The 9 T cell receptor beta chains given below trace back to one sample, sequenced in a study of blood T cell repertoires in COVID-19. Repertoires were generated with immunoSEQ multiplex PCR, while TCRdb's copy carries only in-frame clones and drops some. The table has roughly 110,000 clones, more than 75% seen once. Sequencing was carried out using peripheral blood. All receptors derive from a man in his forties with acute or convalescent COVID-19.

The rearrangement joins TRBV19 to TRBJ2-3, with TRBD2 identical over 9 bases. Germline CDR1 and CDR2: LNHDA and SQIVND (reference sequence). The ends lost 3 bases at V and 3 bases at J; junction bases unmatched: 7. The CDR3 has 16 amino acids. In DNA form, the CDR3 reads TGTGCCAGTAGTATGTGGCGGGGGGGCGGTACAGATACGCAGTATTTT. It is translated as CASSMWRGGGTDTQYF. Drawing the rest from reference TRBV19 and TRBJ2-3, the complete variable domain is DGGITQSPKYLFRKEGQNVTLSCEQNLNHDAMYWYRQDPGQGLRLIYYSQIVNDFQKGDIAEGYSVSREKKESFPLTVTSAQKNPTAFYLCASSMWRGGGTDTQYFGPGTRLTVL.

The gene calls are TRBV19 and TRBJ2-7; possible D gene TRBD1, 6 bases. V shed 5 bases and J shed 9 bases, with 17 bases lying between them. The CDR3 covers 13 residues. The V gene's germline CDR1 is LNHDA and CDR2 SQIVND (reference sequence). The CDR3 here is CASSDPPGVRQYF. CDR3 DNA sequence: TGTGCCAGTAGTGACCCACCAGGGGTGAGGCAGTACTTC.

The chain employs TRBV7-3 and TRBJ2-3, with 10 bases identical to TRBD2. Germline loops: CDR1 SGHTA, CDR2 FQGTGA. V was pared by 5 bases and J by 4 bases, with 6 bases of the junction left unmatched. CDR3 length equals 15 residues. The CDR3 nucleotides read TGTGCCAGCAGCGTTAGCGGGGGGATCGCAGATACGCAGTATTTT. The encoded protein is CASSVSGGIADTQYF.

The chain employs TRBV4-3 and TRBJ2-7; a possible D gene is TRBD2 (6 bases). CDR1 LGHNA and CDR2 YSLEER come from the germline V gene. The length of the CDR3 is 15 residues. Trimming took off 3 bases at V and 3 bases at J, with 15 bases between the two ends. The CDR3 here is CASSHHGPEGYEQYF. For the CDR3, the DNA is TGCGCCAGCAGCCACCACGGGCCGGAGGGCTACGAGCAGTACTTC.

V is TRBV9 and J is TRBJ1-1; D perhaps matches TRBD1 (5 bases). Trimming took off 0 bases at V and 8 bases at J, with 8 bases between the two ends. The germline V gene has CDR1 SGDLS and CDR2 YYNGEE. The CDR3 is made up of 12 amino acids. The CDR3, as DNA: TGTGCCAGCAGCGTAGGCCAGGGAGAAGCTTTCTTT. Protein: CASSVGQGEAFF.

This chain connects TRBV9 to TRBJ2-7, with D possibly being TRBD1 (5 bases). Germline V lookup: CDR1 SGDLS, CDR2 YYNGEE. The CDR3 totals 14 residues. V was trimmed by 2 bases and J by 0 bases, leaving 9 bases between them. This chain's CDR3 is CASSVGQSSYEQYF. In DNA form, the CDR3 reads TGTGCCAGCAGCGTGGGGCAGAGCTCCTACGAGCAGTACTTC.

The genes are TRBV27 and TRBJ1-5, with a possible D match to TRBD1 (5 bases). Germline CDR1 MNHEY, CDR2 SMNVEV (reference sequence). The CDR3 extends over 14 amino acids. V was trimmed by 5 bases and J by 3 bases, leaving 11 bases between them. The chain's CDR3 is CASSADRSNQPQHF. The CDR3 nucleotides read TGTGCCAGCAGTGCTGACAGATCCAATCAGCCCCAGCATTTT.

The chain recombines TRBV18 with TRBJ1-5; no firm D call. V was cut by 2 bases and J by 5 bases, with 13 bases left in between. Germline values: CDR1 KGHSH, CDR2 LQKENI. The CDR3 loop spans 15 amino acids. Here the CDR3 DNA reads TGTGCCAGCTCACCAATGGAACCGGGTCATCAGCCCCAGCATTTT. It yields the protein CASSPMEPGHQPQHF.

The V gene is TRBV7-9, the J gene TRBJ2-5; D not certain. CDR1 and CDR2 from the germline V gene are SEHNR and FQNEAQ (reference sequence). V lost 0 bases and J lost 5, with 4 bases in between. This CDR3 is 12 amino acids long. In DNA form, the CDR3 reads TGTGCCAGCAGCTTAGCCGGGGAGACCCAGTACTTC. It yields the protein CASSLAGETQYF.